This T cell receptor beta chain was sequenced in a study of blood T cell repertoires in COVID-19. For the study at large: Samples of COVID-19 (acute and convalescent) were obtained from the United States, Italy and Spain.

V lost 5 bases to trimming and J lost 0 bases, with 12 bases between them. The CDR3 is made up of 15 amino acids. Germline CDR1 MNHNY, CDR2 SVGAGI (reference sequence). Authors' data handling: Using reference gene primer amplification, nucleated cell counts were estimated. Repertoires were generated with immunoSEQ multiplex PCR, while TCRdb's copy carries only in-frame clones and drops some. V and J calls and clone size are as listed in that table; D and trimming were resolved from the DNA. The table shows 170,000 or so clones, with roughly four fifths occurring only once. V and J are TRBV6-6 and TRBJ2-3; TRBD1 is a possible D gene (5 bases). The receptor's source is a woman in her 70s with COVID-19, enrolled during active disease. Sequenced sample: peripheral blood. CDR3 sequence (DNA): TGTGCCAGCAGTCTTGACAGACCTAGCACAGATACGCAGTATTTT. This encodes CASSLDRPSTDTQYF.